This T cell receptor (beta chain) was found in a study of cytomegalovirus exposure and HLA in healthy donors. For this clone: No antigen is known for it.

This CDR3 comprises 16 residues. Per germline, CDR1 SGHNT and CDR2 YENEEA. V lost 3 bases and J lost 0, with 11 bases in between. The PCR contained 60 Vbeta and 13 Jbeta primers. Sequencing used immunoSEQ multiplex PCR; TCRdb keeps in-frame clones, though not all of them. The data contain under 110,000 clones, 70% to 75% of them singletons. Study-level points and caveats: Most TCR beta V segments were productive about 90% or about 30% of the time in an earlier analysis. Reports state that TCR beta sequences accurately predicted most subjects' HLA-A and HLA-B alleles. In a later analysis, compared with equally common non-associated chains, HLA-associated beta chains were more expanded.

What was sequenced was PBMCs. J is TRBJ2-2 and V is TRBV11-3; unclear D gene. This sequence was found in a female donor in good health and CMV-seronegative. CDR3 protein: CASSLASSPNTGELFF. DNA of the CDR3: TGTGCCAGCAGCTTGGCGAGTAGCCCGAACACCGGGGAGCTGTTTTTT.